This entry lists 13 T cell receptor beta chains sequenced from one sample in a study of STAT3 mutations in large granular lymphocyte leukemia. Regarding the study as a whole: At least one immunodominant TCR beta clonotype appeared in every T-cell large granular lymphocyte leukemia patient.

No cognate antigen is known for these TCRs. The data were produced by immunoSEQ multiplex PCR, yet TCRdb's version contains in-frame clones alone and is incomplete. Of tens of thousands of clones listed, nearly 90% are singletons. Sequencing input: PBMCs. Receptor source: a human donor with T large granular lymphocyte leukemia. Some clones in this sample may be carry-over from other donors' samples.

This chain links TRBV6-6 with TRBJ1-5, with D uncertain. V was cut by 8 bases and J by 4 bases, with 18 bases left in between. The CDR3 spans 15 residues. Per germline, CDR1 MNHNY and CDR2 SVGAGI (reference sequence). CDR3 DNA sequence: TGTGCCAGCGCAGAGGTCTCTCGGGTTAATCAGCCCCAGCATTTT. It encodes CASAEVSRVNQPQHF.

This chain connects TRBV5-1 to TRBJ2-5; 7 bases align to TRBD2. V lost 1 base, J lost 4 bases, and 7 bases stayed unmatched. Germline V CDR1 and CDR2: SGHRS, YFSETQ. CDR3 length: 15 amino acids. The CDR3 region has the DNA TGCGCCAGCAGCTTGAGCGCGGGGGTCGGAGAGACCCAGTACTTC. Translated: CASSLSAGVGETQYF.

CDR3 in DNA: TGCGCCAGCAGCCACGGAGGACAGTCCACTGAAGCTTTCTTT. This gives the protein CASSHGGQSTEAFF. The rearrangement joins TRBV4-3 to TRBJ1-1, with a possible D match to TRBD1 (6 bases). From germline, CDR1 is LGHNA and CDR2 YSLEER. V lost 3 bases to trimming and J lost 4 bases, with 12 bases between them. This CDR3 has 14 residues.

This clone was recorded only once. V is TRBV4-1 and J is TRBJ1-1; a weak D match, TRBD1 (6 bases). The CDR3 is 16 residues long. The V end was cut by 1 base, the J end by 4 bases, with 16 bases between. Germline V gene data show CDR1 as MGHRA and CDR2 as YSYEKL. The CDR3 sequence is CASSQGPGHLSTEAFF. CDR3 DNA sequence: TGCGCCAGCAGCCAAGGCCCGGGACACCTATCCACTGAAGCTTTCTTT.

The chain carries TRBV28 and TRBJ1-4, with a possible D match to TRBD1 (6 bases). Germline-derived CDR1 and CDR2 are MDHEN and SYDVKM. V lost 6 bases, J lost 8 bases, and 16 bases lay in between. This CDR3 comprises 14 residues. As DNA, the CDR3 is TGTGCCAGCAGGTCGGACAGTTTGGAGGAAAAACTGTTTTTT. Amino acids: CASRSDSLEEKLFF.

V usage is TRBV10-2 and J usage is TRBJ1-5; no reliable D call. The CDR3 runs to 15 residues. V lost 0 bases and J lost 2, with 8 bases in between. CDR1 is WSHSY, CDR2 SAAADI, per germline. The CDR3 protein is CASSESTRGNQPQHF. In DNA form, the CDR3 reads TGCGCCAGCAGTGAGTCGACGAGGGGCAATCAGCCCCAGCATTTT.

V is TRBV5-4 and J is TRBJ2-5; 8 bases are shared with TRBD2. The CDR3 runs to 14 residues. Per the germline V gene, CDR1 is SGHNT and CDR2 is YYREEE (reference sequence). The trim removed 0 bases at V and 4 bases at J, leaving 2 bases unmatched. The CDR3 region is CASSLEGLGETQYF. The CDR3 nucleotides are TGTGCCAGCAGCTTGGAGGGACTAGGAGAGACCCAGTACTTC.

The chain employs TRBV5-1 and TRBJ2-7; 8 bases match TRBD2. J gave up 0 bases and V 4 bases, and 6 bases lay outside the gene matches. Germline V gene sequence: CDR1 SGHRS, CDR2 YFSETQ. CDR3 length: 15 amino acids. The CDR3 reads CASSPSGTSSYEQYF. The CDR3 coding sequence is TGCGCCAGCAGCCCTTCCGGGACTAGCTCCTACGAGCAGTACTTC.

The count of this clone is one. V is TRBV29-1 and J is TRBJ2-2; no clear D. V lost 4 bases, J lost 4 bases, and 7 bases lay in between. Germline V CDR1 and CDR2: SQVTM, ANQGSEA. The CDR3 is made up of 12 amino acids. The CDR3 loop reads CSVGGGTGELFF. The CDR3 nucleotides read TGCAGCGTTGGCGGCGGCACCGGGGAGCTGTTTTTT.

This chain uses TRBV18 with TRBJ1-5; D may be TRBD1 (6 bases). This CDR3 region has 13 residues. Germline loops: CDR1 KGHSH, CDR2 LQKENI. V was cut by 5 bases and J by 5 bases, with 10 bases left in between. The CDR3 DNA follows: TGTGCCAGCTCAGGAGGGGGGGATCAGCCCCAGCATTTT. Translated, it gives CASSGGGDQPQHF.

The V and J genes are TRBV13 and TRBJ1-2; D is unclear. Trimming shortened V by 6 bases and J by 3 bases, and 8 bases separated the two germline ends. This CDR3 is built from 12 residues. Looked up from germline, CDR1 is PRHDT and CDR2 is FYEKMQ (reference sequence). The CDR3 region has the DNA TGTGCCAGCAGGCGGGCGGACTATGGCTACACCTTC. Its translation: CASRRADYGYTF. The entire variable domain, with the rest obtained from reference TRBV13 and TRBJ1-2, is as follows: AAGVIQSPRHLIKEKRETATLKCYPIPRHDTVYWYQQGPGQDPQFLISFYEKMQSDKGSIPDRFSAQQFSDYHSELNMSSLELGDSALYFCASRRADYGYTFGSGTRLTVV.

The CDR3 here is CASSRGGQETQYF. The DNA for the CDR3 is TGTGCCAGCAGTAGGGGGGGACAAGAGACCCAGTACTTC. The V call is TRBV6-6, the J call TRBJ2-5, with a tentative D call TRBD2 (7 bases). Trimming removed 5 bases at V and 2 bases at J, with 9 bases between. The CDR3 length is 13 residues. Germline V lookup: CDR1 MNHNY, CDR2 SVGAGI (reference sequence).

CDR3 protein: CAWRGQKNTGELFF. CDR3 DNA sequence: TGTGCCTGGAGAGGTCAGAAGAACACCGGGGAGCTGTTTTTT. The J gene is TRBJ2-2, the V gene TRBV30, with D uncertain. Trimming took 3 bases from V and 1 from J, leaving 9 bases between them. CDR1 GTSNPN and CDR2 SVGIG come from the germline V gene (reference sequence). There are 14 residues in the CDR3.